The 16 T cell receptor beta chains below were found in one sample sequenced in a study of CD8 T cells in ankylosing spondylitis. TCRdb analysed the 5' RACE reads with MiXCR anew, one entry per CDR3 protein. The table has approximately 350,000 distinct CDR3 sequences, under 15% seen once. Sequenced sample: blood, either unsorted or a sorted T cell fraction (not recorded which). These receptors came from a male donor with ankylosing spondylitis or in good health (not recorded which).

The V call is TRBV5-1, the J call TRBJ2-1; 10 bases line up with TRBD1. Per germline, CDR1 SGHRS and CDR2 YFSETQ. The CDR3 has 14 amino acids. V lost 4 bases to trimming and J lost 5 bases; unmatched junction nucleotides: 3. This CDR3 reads CASSPGQGNNEQFF. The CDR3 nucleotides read TGCGCCAGCAGCCCGGGACAGGGGAACAATGAGCAGTTCTTC.

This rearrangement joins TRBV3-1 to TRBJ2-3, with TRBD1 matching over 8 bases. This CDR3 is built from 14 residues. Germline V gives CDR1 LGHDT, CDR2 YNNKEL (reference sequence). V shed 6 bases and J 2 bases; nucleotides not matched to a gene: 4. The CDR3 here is CASRGQVYTDTQYF. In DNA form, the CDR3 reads TGTGCCAGCAGGGGACAGGTTTACACAGATACGCAGTATTTT.

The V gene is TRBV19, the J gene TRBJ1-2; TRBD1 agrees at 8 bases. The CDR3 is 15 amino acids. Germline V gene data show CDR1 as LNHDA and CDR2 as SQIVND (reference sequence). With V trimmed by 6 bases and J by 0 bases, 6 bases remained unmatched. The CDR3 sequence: CASSTPGQANYGYTF. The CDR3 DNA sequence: TGTGCCAGTAGCACCCCGGGACAGGCTAACTATGGCTACACCTTC.

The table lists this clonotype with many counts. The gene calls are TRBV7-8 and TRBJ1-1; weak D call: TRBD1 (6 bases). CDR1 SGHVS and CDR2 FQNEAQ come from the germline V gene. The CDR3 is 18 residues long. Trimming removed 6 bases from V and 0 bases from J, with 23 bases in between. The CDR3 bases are TGTGCCAGCAGTTCAGGGGTGGGGTTTCGGGAAATGAACACTGAAGCTTTCTTT. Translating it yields CASSSGVGFREMNTEAFF.

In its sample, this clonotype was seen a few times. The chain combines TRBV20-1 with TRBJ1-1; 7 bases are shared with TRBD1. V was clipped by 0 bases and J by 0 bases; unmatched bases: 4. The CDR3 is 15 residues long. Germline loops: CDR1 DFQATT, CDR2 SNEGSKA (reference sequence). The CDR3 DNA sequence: TGCAGTGCTAGAGATGGGGGGACAGTGAACACTGAAGCTTTCTTT. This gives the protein CSARDGGTVNTEAFF.

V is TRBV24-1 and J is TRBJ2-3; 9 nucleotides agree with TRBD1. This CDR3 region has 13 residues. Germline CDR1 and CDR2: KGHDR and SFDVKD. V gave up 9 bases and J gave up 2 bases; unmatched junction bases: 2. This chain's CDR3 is CATGQGNTDTQYF. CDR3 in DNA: TGTGCCACCGGACAGGGGAACACAGATACGCAGTATTTT.

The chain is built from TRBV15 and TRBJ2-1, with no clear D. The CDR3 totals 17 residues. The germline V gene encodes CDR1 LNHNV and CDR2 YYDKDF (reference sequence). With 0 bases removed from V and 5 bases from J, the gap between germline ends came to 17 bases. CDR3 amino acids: CATSRDSIGGYDNEQFF. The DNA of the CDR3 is TGTGCCACCAGCAGAGATTCCATAGGTGGATACGACAATGAGCAGTTCTTC.

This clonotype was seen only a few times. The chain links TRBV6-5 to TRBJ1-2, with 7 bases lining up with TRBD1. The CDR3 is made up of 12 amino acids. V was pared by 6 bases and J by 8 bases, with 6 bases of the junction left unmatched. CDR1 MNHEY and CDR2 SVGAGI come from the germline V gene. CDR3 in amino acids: CASRRDRAGYTF. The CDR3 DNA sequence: TGTGCCAGCAGACGCGACAGGGCGGGCTACACCTTC.

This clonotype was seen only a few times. The CDR3 DNA sequence: TGTGCCAGCAGCCAAGGCGCGCCCTTTTCCGATGAGCAGTTCTTC. It is translated as CASSQGAPFSDEQFF. The rearrangement links TRBV4-2 to TRBJ2-1; D is ambiguous. The CDR3 loop spans 15 amino acids. Germline CDR1 is LGHNA and CDR2 is YNFKEQ. Trimming cost V 1 base and J 8 bases, with 15 bases left between them.

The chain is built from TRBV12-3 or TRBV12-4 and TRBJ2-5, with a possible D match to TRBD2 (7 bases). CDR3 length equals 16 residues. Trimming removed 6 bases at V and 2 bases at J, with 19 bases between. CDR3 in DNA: TGTGCCAGCAGCAGTGGGGGGGCTAGCGGTCAAGAGACCCAGTACTTC. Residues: CASSSGGASGQETQYF.

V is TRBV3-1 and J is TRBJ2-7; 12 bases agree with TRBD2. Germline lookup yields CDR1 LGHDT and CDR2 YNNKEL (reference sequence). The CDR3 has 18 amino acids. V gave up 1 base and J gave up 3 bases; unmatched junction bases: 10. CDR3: CASSQVGTSGPLLYEQYF. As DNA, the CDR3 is TGTGCCAGCAGCCAAGTGGGGACTAGCGGGCCCCTACTCTACGAGCAGTACTTC.

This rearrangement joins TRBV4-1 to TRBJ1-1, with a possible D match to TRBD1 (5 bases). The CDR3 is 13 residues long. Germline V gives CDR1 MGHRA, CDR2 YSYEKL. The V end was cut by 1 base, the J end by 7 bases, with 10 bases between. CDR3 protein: CASSQATGLEAFF. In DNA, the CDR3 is TGCGCCAGCAGCCAAGCGACGGGGCTTGAAGCTTTCTTT.

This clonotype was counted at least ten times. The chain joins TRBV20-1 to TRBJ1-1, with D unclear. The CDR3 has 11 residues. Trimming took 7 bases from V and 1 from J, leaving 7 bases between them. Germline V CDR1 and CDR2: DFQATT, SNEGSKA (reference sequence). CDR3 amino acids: CSGNRNTEAFF. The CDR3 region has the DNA TGCAGTGGCAACAGGAACACTGAAGCTTTCTTT.

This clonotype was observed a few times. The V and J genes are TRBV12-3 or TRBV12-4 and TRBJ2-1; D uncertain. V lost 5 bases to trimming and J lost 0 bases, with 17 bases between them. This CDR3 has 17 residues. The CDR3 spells CASSPRPGVGSYNEQFF. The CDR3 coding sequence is TGTGCCAGCAGTCCAAGACCTGGCGTGGGCTCCTACAATGAGCAGTTCTTC.

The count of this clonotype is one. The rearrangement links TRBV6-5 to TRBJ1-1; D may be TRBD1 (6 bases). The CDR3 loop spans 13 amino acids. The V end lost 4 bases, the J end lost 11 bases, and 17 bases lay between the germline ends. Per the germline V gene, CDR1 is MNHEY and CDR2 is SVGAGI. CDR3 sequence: CASSSKDRPNAFF. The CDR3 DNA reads TGTGCCAGCAGTTCAAAAGACAGGCCGAATGCTTTCTTT.

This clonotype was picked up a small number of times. CDR3 loop: CASSPGTGISTDTQYF. CDR3 nucleotide sequence: TGTGCCAGCTCACCAGGGACAGGGATCAGCACAGATACGCAGTATTTT. The rearrangement joins TRBV18 to TRBJ2-3, with 9 bases lining up with TRBD1. Germline V lookup: CDR1 KGHSH, CDR2 LQKENI. Trimming cost V 2 bases and J 0 bases; bases outside gene matches: 3. The CDR3 has 16 amino acids. Combining the CDR3 with reference TRBV18 and TRBJ2-3 gives the whole variable domain NAGVMQNPRHLVRRRGQEARLRCSPMKGHSHVYWYRQLPEEGLKFMVYLQKENIIDESGMPKERFSAEFPKEGPSILRIQQVVRGDSAAYFCASSPGTGISTDTQYFGPGTRLTVL.